This T cell receptor beta chain emerged from a study of blood T cell repertoires in COVID-19. Background on the study: Some COVID-19 samples were acute and others convalescent; all came from the United States, Italy and Spain.

Which cohort a participant joined came from the clinical history participants gave. Symptom resolution, clearance, or two negative PCRs marked the recovered donors of Cohort 3. This CDR3 is 15 amino acids long. V was trimmed by 5 bases and J by 9 bases, leaving 21 bases between them. Germline assignment: CDR1 SGHNT and CDR2 YENEEA. Original methodology: Researchers report that nucleated cell counts were estimated from reference gene primer amplification. Clones were sequenced by immunoSEQ multiplex PCR, and TCRdb holds only the in-frame ones, with some missing. V and J calls and clone size follow that table, whereas D and trimming were derived from the DNA. The sample has 250,000 to 400,000 clones; around 87% are singletons.

This TCR was sampled from a woman aged 25 to 45 who had recovered from COVID-19. This chain connects TRBV11-3 to TRBJ2-3; possible D gene TRBD2, 6 bases. The sample consisted of PBMCs or T cells enriched from blood (not recorded which). The CDR3 DNA follows: TGTGCCAGCAGCCTCGGAGGGGTGTCAGTCCGAACGCAGTATTTT. Translation gives CASSLGGVSVRTQYF.